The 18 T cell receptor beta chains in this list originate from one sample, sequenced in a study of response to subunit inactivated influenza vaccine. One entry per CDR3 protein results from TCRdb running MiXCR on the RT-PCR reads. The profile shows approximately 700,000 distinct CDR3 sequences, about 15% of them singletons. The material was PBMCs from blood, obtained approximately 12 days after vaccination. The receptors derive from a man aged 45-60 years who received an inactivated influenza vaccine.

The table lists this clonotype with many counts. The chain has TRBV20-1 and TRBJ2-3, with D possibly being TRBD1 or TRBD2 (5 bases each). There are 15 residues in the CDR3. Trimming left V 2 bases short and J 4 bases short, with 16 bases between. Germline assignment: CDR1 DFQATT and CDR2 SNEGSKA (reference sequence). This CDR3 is CSARSGTGLPDTQYF. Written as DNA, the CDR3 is TGCAGTGCTAGATCCGGGACGGGCCTCCCAGATACGCAGTATTTT.

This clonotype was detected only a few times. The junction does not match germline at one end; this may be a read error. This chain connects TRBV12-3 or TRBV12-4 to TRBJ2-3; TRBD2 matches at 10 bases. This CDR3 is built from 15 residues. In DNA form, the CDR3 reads TGTGCCAGCAGCTTAGCGGGGGGAGTCACAGATACGCAGTATTTT. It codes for CASSLAGGVTDTQYF.

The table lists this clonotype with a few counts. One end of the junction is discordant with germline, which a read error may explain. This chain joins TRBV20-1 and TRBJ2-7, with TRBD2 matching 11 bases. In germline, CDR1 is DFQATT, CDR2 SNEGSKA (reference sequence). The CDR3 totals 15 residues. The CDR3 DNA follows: TGCAGTGCCAGAGCTCTAGCGGGAGGAGTTTACGAGCAGTACTTC. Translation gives CSARALAGGVYEQYF.

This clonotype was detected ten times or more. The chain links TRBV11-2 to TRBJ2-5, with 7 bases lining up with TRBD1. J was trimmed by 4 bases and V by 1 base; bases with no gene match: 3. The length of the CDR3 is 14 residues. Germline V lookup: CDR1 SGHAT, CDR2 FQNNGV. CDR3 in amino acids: CASSLGAGGETQYF. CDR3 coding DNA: TGTGCCAGCAGCTTAGGGGCAGGGGGAGAGACCCAGTACTTC.

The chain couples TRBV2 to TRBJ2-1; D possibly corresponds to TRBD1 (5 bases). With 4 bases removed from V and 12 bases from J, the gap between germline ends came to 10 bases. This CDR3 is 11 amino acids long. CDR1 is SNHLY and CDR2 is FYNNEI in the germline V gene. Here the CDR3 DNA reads TGTGCCAGCAGTGTTAGTGGGGCGCAGTTCTTC. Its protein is CASSVSGAQFF.

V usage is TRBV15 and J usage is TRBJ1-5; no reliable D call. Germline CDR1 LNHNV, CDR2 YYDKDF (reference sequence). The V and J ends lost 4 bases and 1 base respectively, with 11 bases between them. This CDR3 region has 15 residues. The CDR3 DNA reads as TGTGCCACCAGCAACCAAGATTACAGCAATCAGCCCCAGCATTTT. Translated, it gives CATSNQDYSNQPQHF.

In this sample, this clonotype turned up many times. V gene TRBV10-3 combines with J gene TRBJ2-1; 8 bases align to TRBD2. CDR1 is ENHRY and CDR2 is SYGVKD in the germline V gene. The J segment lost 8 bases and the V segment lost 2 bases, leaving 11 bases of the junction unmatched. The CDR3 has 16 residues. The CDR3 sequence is CAISEGISGARDEQFF. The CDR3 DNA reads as TGTGCCATCAGTGAGGGCATTAGCGGGGCCCGAGATGAGCAGTTCTTC.

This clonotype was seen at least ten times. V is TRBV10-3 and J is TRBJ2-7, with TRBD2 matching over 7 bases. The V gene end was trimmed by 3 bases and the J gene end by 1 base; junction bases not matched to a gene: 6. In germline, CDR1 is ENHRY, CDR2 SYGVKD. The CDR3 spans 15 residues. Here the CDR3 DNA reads TGTGCCATCAGTGAAGCGGGGAGACTTTCCTACGAGCAGTACTTC. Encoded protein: CAISEAGRLSYEQYF.

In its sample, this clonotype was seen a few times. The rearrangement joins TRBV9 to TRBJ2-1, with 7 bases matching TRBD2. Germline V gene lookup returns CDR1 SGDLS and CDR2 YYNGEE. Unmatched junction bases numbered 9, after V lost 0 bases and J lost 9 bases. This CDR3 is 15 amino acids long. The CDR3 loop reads CASSVGSSGGSEQFF. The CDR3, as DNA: TGTGCCAGCAGCGTAGGATCTAGCGGCGGCAGTGAGCAGTTCTTC.

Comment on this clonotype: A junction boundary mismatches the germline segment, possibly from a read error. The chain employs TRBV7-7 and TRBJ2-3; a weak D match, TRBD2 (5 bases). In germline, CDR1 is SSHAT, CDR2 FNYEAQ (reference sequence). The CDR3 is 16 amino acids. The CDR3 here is CASSPGGYGSTDTQYF. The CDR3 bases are TGTGCTAGCAGCCCAGGAGGTTACGGGAGCACAGATACGCAGTATTTT.

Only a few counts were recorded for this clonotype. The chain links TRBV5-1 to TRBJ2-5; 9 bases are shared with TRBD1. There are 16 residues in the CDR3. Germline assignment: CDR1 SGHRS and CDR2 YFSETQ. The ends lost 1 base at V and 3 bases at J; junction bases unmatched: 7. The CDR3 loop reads CASSLSPGQGKETQYF. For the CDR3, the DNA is TGCGCCAGCAGCTTGTCACCGGGACAGGGAAAAGAGACCCAGTACTTC.

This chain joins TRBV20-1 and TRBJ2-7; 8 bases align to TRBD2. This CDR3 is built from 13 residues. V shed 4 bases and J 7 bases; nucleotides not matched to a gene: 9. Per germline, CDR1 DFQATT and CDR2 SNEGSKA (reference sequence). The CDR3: CSATVAGFEEQYF. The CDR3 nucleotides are TGCAGTGCTACGGTAGCGGGGTTCGAAGAGCAGTACTTC.

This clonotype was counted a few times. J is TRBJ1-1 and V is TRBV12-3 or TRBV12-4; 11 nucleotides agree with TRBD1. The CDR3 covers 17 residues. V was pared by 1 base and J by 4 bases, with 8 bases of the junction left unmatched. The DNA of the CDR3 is TGTGCCAGCAGTTTAGGAGGTGGGGACAGGGGGTCCACTGAAGCTTTCTTT. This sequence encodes CASSLGGGDRGSTEAFF.

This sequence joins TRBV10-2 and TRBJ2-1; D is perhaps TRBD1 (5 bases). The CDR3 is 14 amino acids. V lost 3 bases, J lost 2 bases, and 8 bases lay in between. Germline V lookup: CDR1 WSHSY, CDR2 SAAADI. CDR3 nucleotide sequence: TGCGCCAGCAGTGAAAGGGGTACCTACAATGAGCAGTTCTTC. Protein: CASSERGTYNEQFF.

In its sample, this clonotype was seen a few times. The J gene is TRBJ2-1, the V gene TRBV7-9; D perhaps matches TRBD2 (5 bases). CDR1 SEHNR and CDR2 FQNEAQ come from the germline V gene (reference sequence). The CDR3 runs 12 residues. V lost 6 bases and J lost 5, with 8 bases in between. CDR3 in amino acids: CASRLGDNEQFF. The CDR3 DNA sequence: TGTGCCAGCAGACTAGGAGACAATGAGCAGTTCTTC.

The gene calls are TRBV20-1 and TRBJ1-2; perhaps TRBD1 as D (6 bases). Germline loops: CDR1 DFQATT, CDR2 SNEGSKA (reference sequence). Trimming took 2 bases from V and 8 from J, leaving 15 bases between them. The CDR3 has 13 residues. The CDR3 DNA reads TGCAGTGCTAGAAGCGGGGGCGTAAGGGGCTACACCTTC. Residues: CSARSGGVRGYTF.

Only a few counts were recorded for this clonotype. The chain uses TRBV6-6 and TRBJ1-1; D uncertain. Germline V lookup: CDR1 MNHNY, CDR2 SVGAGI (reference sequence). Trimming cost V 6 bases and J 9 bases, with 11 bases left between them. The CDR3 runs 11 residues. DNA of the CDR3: TGTGCCAGCAGCCCCGGGTTTCAAGCTTTCTTT. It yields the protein CASSPGFQAFF.

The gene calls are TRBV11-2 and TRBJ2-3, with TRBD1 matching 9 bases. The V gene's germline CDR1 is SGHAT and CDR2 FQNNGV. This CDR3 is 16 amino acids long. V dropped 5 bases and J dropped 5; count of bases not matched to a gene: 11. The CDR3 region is CASSTTGTGPGDTQYF. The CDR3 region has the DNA TGTGCCAGCAGCACGACTGGGACAGGGCCTGGAGATACGCAGTATTTT.